The 8 T cell receptor beta chains reported below all come from one sample, sequenced in a study of blood T cell repertoires in COVID-19. Only in-frame clones appear in the TCRdb table, and some are missing; sequencing was by immunoSEQ multiplex PCR. Here the sample spans 270,000 or so clones, about 88% being singletons. Sample: PBMCs or T cells enriched from blood (not recorded which). These receptors originate from a woman between 50 and 59 years old who had been exposed to COVID-19.

The chain combines TRBV19 with TRBJ2-5, with 14 bases aligning to TRBD2. J lost 12 bases, V lost 5 bases, and 5 bases had no gene match. CDR1 and CDR2 (germline): LNHDA, SQIVND (reference sequence). The CDR3 sequence is 13 residues long. DNA of the CDR3: TGTGCCAGTAGTTTGGGACTAGCGGGGGATAAGTACTTC. This codes for CASSLGLAGDKYF.

Only a few counts were recorded for this clone. This chain links TRBV4-1 with TRBJ1-1; no definite D call. CDR1 and CDR2 (germline): MGHRA, YSYEKL. V lost 0 bases, J lost 5 bases, and 10 bases lay in between. The length of the CDR3 is 14 residues. CDR3 sequence (DNA): TGCGCCAGCAGCCAAGATACTAGTAGGACTGAAGCTTTCTTT. Residues: CASSQDTSRTEAFF.

The chain uses TRBV10-3 and TRBJ2-7; TRBD2 matches 10 bases. CDR1 and CDR2 from the germline V gene are ENHRY and SYGVKD. The J segment lost 2 bases and the V segment lost 10 bases, leaving 8 bases of the junction unmatched. CDR3 length equals 14 residues. The CDR3 DNA sequence: TGTGCCAGCTCCCCTAGCGGGGGCACCTACGAGCAGTACTTC. Its protein is CASSPSGGTYEQYF.

The chain joins TRBV4-3 to TRBJ1-5; the D is unclear. Germline lookup yields CDR1 LGHNA and CDR2 YSLEER. Trimming shortened V by 0 bases and J by 4 bases, and 10 bases separated the two germline ends. The CDR3 consists of 15 residues. The CDR3 loop reads CASSQDTGANQPQHF. The CDR3 bases are TGCGCCAGCAGCCAAGATACGGGAGCGAATCAGCCCCAGCATTTT.

V is TRBV27 and J is TRBJ1-1; D is unresolved. The CDR3 runs 13 residues. The ends were cut back, 4 bases at V and 2 bases at J, with 8 bases in the middle. CDR1 MNHEY and CDR2 SMNVEV come from the germline V gene (reference sequence). This CDR3 reads CASSYRGNTEAFF. CDR3 nucleotide sequence: TGTGCCAGCAGTTACCGGGGAAACACTGAAGCTTTCTTT.

This clone was recorded at least ten times. CDR3 in amino acids: CASTGGPSNNEQFF. The CDR3 bases are TGTGCCAGCACCGGGGGACCGTCTAACAATGAGCAGTTCTTC. The chain has TRBV25-1 and TRBJ2-1; TRBD2 is a possible D gene (6 bases). Trimming took 7 bases from V and 5 from J, leaving 15 bases between them. CDR3 length equals 14 residues. Germline V gene lookup returns CDR1 MGHDK and CDR2 SYGVNS.

The chain is built from TRBV5-1 and TRBJ1-2; no definite D call. CDR3 size: 14 residues. CDR1 is SGHRS and CDR2 is YFSETQ in the germline V gene. V dropped 1 base and J dropped 3 bases, with 10 bases sitting between them. CDR3 region: CASSLNRGDYGYTF. CDR3 DNA sequence: TGCGCCAGCAGCTTGAATCGGGGTGACTATGGCTACACCTTC. Filled out from reference TRBV5-1 and TRBJ1-2, the complete variable domain reads KAGVTQTPRYLIKTRGQQVTLSCSPISGHRSVSWYQQTPGQGLQFLFEYFSETQRNKGNFPGRFSGRQFSNSRSEMNVSTLELGDSALYLCASSLNRGDYGYTFGSGTRLTVV.

The gene calls are TRBV6-4 and TRBJ1-5, with D hard to call. Between the trimmed V and J ends, which lost 4 bases and 9 bases, there was a span of 16 bases. Germline CDR1 MRHNA, CDR2 SNTAGT. CDR3 size: 14 residues. In DNA, the CDR3 is TGTGCCAGCAGTGTGGAGGGAAACAAGGGGCCCCAGCATTTT. This translates into CASSVEGNKGPQHF.